These 27 T cell receptor beta chains were sequenced from one sample in a study of spatial heterogeneity in lung cancer. One entry per CDR3 protein results from TCRdb running MiXCR on the 5' RACE reads. The sample has tens of thousands of distinct CDR3 sequences; 4.5% to 7.5% are singletons. Documented time point: blood at routine non-recurrence follow-up after resection. Frozen PBMC, nontumor lung or tumor provided whole RNA, which was sequenced unsorted. The starting material was PBMCs, obtained at follow-up. All receptors come from a male donor with early-stage non-small cell lung cancer.

This clonotype showed up many times. The chain is built from TRBV10-3 and TRBJ2-7; 7 nucleotides line up with TRBD1. CDR1 is ENHRY and CDR2 is SYGVKD in the germline V gene. CDR3 size: 15 residues. J was trimmed by 1 base and V by 2 bases; bases with no gene match: 5. In nucleotides, the CDR3 is TGTGCCATCAGTGAGCAGCCGGGACAGTCCTACGAGCAGTACTTC. This translates into CAISEQPGQSYEQYF.

This clonotype was observed many times. This chain connects TRBV30 to TRBJ1-1; D is perhaps TRBD1 (5 bases). The V end was cut by 4 bases, the J end by 11 bases, with 17 bases between. The CDR3 has 12 amino acids. Germline V CDR1 and CDR2: GTSNPN, SVGIG (reference sequence). The CDR3 bases are TGTGCCTGGACTGGAAACAGGAGGCAGGCTTTCTTT. It yields the protein CAWTGNRRQAFF.

This clonotype has a count of ten or more. The rearrangement uses TRBV6-2 or TRBV6-3 and TRBJ2-3; a possible D gene is TRBD1 (6 bases). The CDR3 runs 17 residues. The V gene lost 2 bases and the J gene lost 0 bases, with 15 bases spanning the gap. CDR1 MNHEY and CDR2 SVGEGT come from the germline V gene. In DNA form, the CDR3 reads TGTGCCAGCAGTTACACATCAGGACAGTTCAGCACAGATACGCAGTATTTT. Its protein is CASSYTSGQFSTDTQYF.

This clonotype was seen a handful of times. The V call is TRBV7-2, the J call TRBJ1-1; weak D call: TRBD1 (5 bases). The ends were cut back, 6 bases at V and 9 bases at J, with 20 bases in the middle. The CDR3 length is 14 residues. Germline lookup yields CDR1 SGHTA and CDR2 FQGNSA. DNA of the CDR3: TGTGCCAGCAGTTCCCCCGGGACGCATATGAAAGCTTTCTTT. Protein product: CASSSPGTHMKAFF.

This clonotype was recorded many times. The V gene is TRBV20-1, the J gene TRBJ1-1; no clear D. This CDR3 spans 11 amino acids. Germline CDR1 and CDR2: DFQATT and SNEGSKA (reference sequence). V dropped 3 bases and J dropped 2 bases, with 4 bases sitting between them. CDR3 bases: TGCAGTGCTAGGTCTAACACTGAAGCTTTCTTT. Its protein product is CSARSNTEAFF.

The chain uses TRBV6-6 and TRBJ1-3; no clear D. The length of the CDR3 is 15 residues. Trimming took off 4 bases at V and 0 bases at J, with 10 bases between the two ends. CDR1 and CDR2 from the germline V gene are MNHNY and SVGAGI (reference sequence). The CDR3 bases are TGTGCCAGCAGTTTCAAGAGCAGCTCTGGAAACACCATATATTTT. This sequence encodes CASSFKSSSGNTIYF.

At least ten counts were recorded for this clonotype. This chain joins TRBV20-1 and TRBJ1-4, with TRBD1 matching over 9 bases. The V gene's germline CDR1 is DFQATT and CDR2 SNEGSKA (reference sequence). Trimming cost V 7 bases and J 7 bases; bases outside gene matches: 10. The CDR3 is made up of 14 amino acids. The CDR3, as DNA: TGCAGTGGGATAAACAGGGGGCTGAGTGAAAAACTGTTTTTT. Translated: CSGINRGLSEKLFF.

In its sample, this clonotype was seen many times. The chain links TRBV6-2 or TRBV6-3 to TRBJ1-2; 7 bases agree with TRBD1. The CDR3 loop spans 13 amino acids. From germline, CDR1 is MNHEY and CDR2 SVGEGT. V dropped 5 bases and J dropped 7; count of bases not matched to a gene: 7. The CDR3 region has the DNA TGTGCCAGCAGTACGGGACAGAAGCGTGGCTACACCTTC. It translates to CASSTGQKRGYTF.

This clonotype was found many times. V gene TRBV18 combines with J gene TRBJ2-4, with a possible D match to TRBD1 (6 bases). The germline V gene has CDR1 KGHSH and CDR2 LQKENI. The CDR3 consists of 15 residues. The V end lost 5 bases, the J end lost 0 bases, and 11 bases lay between the germline ends. CDR3 sequence reads: CASSSGQLAKNIQYF. CDR3 DNA: TGTGCCAGCTCAAGCGGACAGCTAGCCAAAAACATTCAGTACTTC.

This clonotype occurred many times. The chain couples TRBV20-1 to TRBJ2-1; 15 bases line up with TRBD2. V trimming: 3 bases; J trimming: 6 bases; junction bases outside the gene matches: 15. The CDR3 is 19 residues long. Per germline, CDR1 DFQATT and CDR2 SNEGSKA (reference sequence). CDR3 in amino acids: CSASGTGTSGGPSFNEQFF. In DNA form, the CDR3 reads TGCAGTGCTAGCGGCACCGGGACTAGCGGGGGGCCTTCATTCAATGAGCAGTTCTTC.

This clonotype has a count of ten or more. This chain uses TRBV10-3 with TRBJ1-1; 7 nucleotides agree with TRBD1. CDR3 length equals 13 residues. Germline CDR1 is ENHRY and CDR2 is SYGVKD. V gave up 2 bases and J gave up 3 bases; unmatched junction bases: 0. Here the CDR3 reads CAISETGDTEAFF. DNA of the CDR3: TGTGCCATCAGTGAGACAGGGGACACTGAAGCTTTCTTT.

This clonotype showed up many times. The J gene is TRBJ2-7, the V gene TRBV2, with D unclear. This CDR3 comprises 12 residues. V was trimmed by 6 bases and J by 6 bases, leaving 12 bases between them. CDR1 is SNHLY, CDR2 FYNNEI, per germline. CDR3 sequence reads: CASRRNLGEQYV. CDR3 DNA sequence: TGTGCCAGCAGGCGTAACTTGGGCGAGCAGTACGTC.

This clonotype was observed at least ten times. V usage is TRBV24-1 and J usage is TRBJ1-1; D remains unclear. The CDR3 loop spans 13 amino acids. V was pared by 3 bases and J by 2 bases, with 6 bases between. The germline V gene has CDR1 KGHDR and CDR2 SFDVKD. The CDR3 bases are TGTGCCACCAGTGATCCCCAAAACACTGAAGCTTTCTTT. Translated, it gives CATSDPQNTEAFF.

The sample holds many counts of this clonotype. The CDR3 region is CASSYLGPNTYEQYV. The DNA for the CDR3 is TGTGCCAGCAGTTACTTGGGACCCAATACCTACGAGCAGTACGTC. V usage is TRBV6-2 or TRBV6-3 and J usage is TRBJ2-7; D may match TRBD1 or TRBD2 (5 bases each). This CDR3 has 15 amino acids. From germline, CDR1 is MNHEY and CDR2 SVGEGT. V was clipped by 1 base and J by 2 bases, with 12 bases between them.

The sample holds many counts of this clonotype. This chain uses TRBV5-1 with TRBJ2-3; maybe TRBD2 (6 bases). V gave up 1 base and J gave up 1 base, with 10 bases separating them. This CDR3 is built from 15 residues. In germline, CDR1 is SGHRS, CDR2 YFSETQ. The CDR3 sequence is CASSLSGSGTDTQYF. The CDR3 nucleotides read TGCGCCAGCAGCTTGAGCGGGTCCGGCACAGATACGCAGTATTTT.

This clonotype showed up many times. J is TRBJ2-7 and V is TRBV18; possibly TRBD1 for D (7 bases). The ends were cut back, 5 bases at V and 6 bases at J, with 14 bases in the middle. This CDR3 is built from 13 residues. Per germline, CDR1 KGHSH and CDR2 LQKENI. The CDR3 protein is CASSAGGPSEQYV. As DNA, the CDR3 is TGTGCCAGCTCAGCAGGGGGGCCGAGCGAGCAGTACGTC.

The chain has TRBV6-5 and TRBJ2-2; a possible D gene is TRBD1 (6 bases). Deletions cut 3 bases from V and 6 bases from J, with 14 bases between. CDR3 length: 15 residues. Germline loops: CDR1 MNHEY, CDR2 SVGAGI. The CDR3 is CASSYQQGSPGELFF. CDR3 DNA sequence: TGTGCCAGCAGTTATCAACAGGGTAGTCCCGGGGAGCTGTTTTTT.

V is TRBV6-2 or TRBV6-3 and J is TRBJ2-2; D is possibly TRBD2 (6 bases). V was cut by 2 bases and J by 2 bases, with 9 bases left in between. The germline gives CDR1 MNHEY, CDR2 SVGEGT. The length of the CDR3 is 15 residues. DNA of the CDR3: TGTGCCAGCAGTTACGCGGGGCCAAACACCGGGGAGCTGTTTTTT. Translated: CASSYAGPNTGELFF.

This clonotype was observed many times. The chain links TRBV29-1 to TRBJ2-5; 7 positions match TRBD2. CDR1 SQVTM and CDR2 ANQGSEA come from the germline V gene. V lost 3 bases, J lost 6 bases, and 4 bases stayed unmatched. This CDR3 region has 12 residues. The CDR3 sequence is CSVESSGKTQYF. The CDR3 bases are TGCAGCGTTGAGTCTAGCGGAAAGACCCAGTACTTC.

This clonotype has ten or more counts. The chain links TRBV29-1 to TRBJ1-3; D is undetermined. This CDR3 is built from 13 residues. Between the trimmed V and J ends, which lost 4 bases and 2 bases, there was a span of 9 bases. Germline V gene lookup returns CDR1 SQVTM and CDR2 ANQGSEA. CDR3 residues: CSVVEGAGNTIYF. For the CDR3, the DNA is TGCAGCGTTGTAGAGGGAGCTGGAAACACCATATATTTT.

On this clonotype itself: A much larger clone is a single base away; this may be a read error. The V call is TRBV7-8, the J call TRBJ2-7; 9 nucleotides line up with TRBD1. With V trimmed by 6 bases and J by 1 base, 10 bases remained unmatched. The CDR3 has 16 residues. Germline V CDR1 and CDR2: SGHVS, FQNEAQ. CDR3 residues: CASRPSPGQGSYEQYF. The CDR3 DNA reads TGTGCCAGCAGACCTAGCCCGGGACAGGGTTCCTACGAGCAGTACTTC.

This clonotype was seen ten or more times. The rearrangement links TRBV18 to TRBJ2-2; no clear D gene. The CDR3 is 14 amino acids. Looked up from germline, CDR1 is KGHSH and CDR2 is LQKENI. V was shortened by 0 bases and J by 5 bases, with 7 bases between the two germline ends. The CDR3 is CASSPPSVTGELFF. CDR3 nucleotide sequence: TGTGCCAGCTCACCACCGTCCGTAACCGGGGAGCTGTTTTTT.

This clonotype was seen many times. The V gene is TRBV5-4, the J gene TRBJ1-2; a weak D match, TRBD1 (5 bases). Germline lookup yields CDR1 SGHNT and CDR2 YYREEE (reference sequence). This CDR3 has 13 amino acids. Trimming removed 0 bases at V and 6 bases at J, with 9 bases between. CDR3: CASSLVPTDGYTF. Written as DNA, the CDR3 is TGTGCCAGCAGCTTGGTTCCGACAGATGGCTACACCTTC.

This clonotype was detected many times. Written as DNA, the CDR3 is TGTGCCAGCAGGGACAGGGGAACCACAGATACGCAGTATTTT. It encodes CASRDRGTTDTQYF. The chain recombines TRBV2 with TRBJ2-3, with 9 positions matching TRBD1. Germline lookup yields CDR1 SNHLY and CDR2 FYNNEI. The CDR3 contains 14 residues. V shed 6 bases, J shed 2 bases, and the junction held 3 bases outside the gene matches.

This clonotype occurred many times. The rearrangement joins TRBV5-6 to TRBJ1-1; D call uncertain. This CDR3 is built from 15 residues. Germline V CDR1 and CDR2: SGHDT, YYEEEE. Trimming pared 4 bases from V and 5 bases from J, leaving 18 bases between. The CDR3 nucleotides read TGTGCCAGCAGCCCAACCGGATCGGGAGGAACTGAAGCTTTCTTT. Translated: CASSPTGSGGTEAFF.

This clonotype was seen many times. The J gene is TRBJ1-6, the V gene TRBV6-1, with D perhaps TRBD1 (6 bases). V dropped 6 bases and J dropped 7 bases, with 13 bases sitting between them. The CDR3 runs 14 residues. In germline, CDR1 is MNHNS, CDR2 SASEGT. CDR3 DNA: TGTGCCAGCAGGCTACAGGGTTTCAATTCACCCCTCCACTTT. Translating gives CASRLQGFNSPLHF.

This clonotype was counted ten times or more. The chain couples TRBV14 to TRBJ2-1, with D possibly TRBD1 on 5 matching bases. CDR3 length: 11 amino acids. The V gene lost 3 bases and the J gene lost 12 bases, with 9 bases spanning the gap. CDR1 and CDR2 (germline): SGHDN, FVKESK. In nucleotides, the CDR3 is TGTGCCAGCAGCCATGACAGATTGCAGTTCTTC. Amino acids: CASSHDRLQFF.